These T cell receptor beta chains were read from a single sample in a study of blood T cells in healthy people across ages. MiXCR, run by TCRdb on the 5' RACE reads, gives a single entry per CDR3 protein. The data hold about 640,000 distinct CDR3 sequences, with about 53% observed a single time. The sequencing sample was made of blood. These receptors were obtained from a man between 60 and 75 years old in good health. Both conserved end residues are part of each CDR3. D genes are given only for firm matches. Where a row states a size, it is once, few, many or the class of an expanded clone; other rows omit it.

>TRBV11-2|few|-|TRBJ2-5
TGTGCCAGCAGCTTAGGGGCCGGGGGAACACGAGAGACCCAGTACTTC
CASSLGAGGTRETQYF
>TRBV7-2|-|TRBD2|TRBJ2-3
TGTGCCAGCAGCCCCCCAGGACTAGCGGGGTACACAGATACGCAGTATTTT
CASSPPGLAGYTDTQYF
>TRBV29-1|few|TRBD2|TRBJ2-6
TGCAGCGTTCCAGGGTCGCCTAGCGGGGCCTCTGGGGCCAACGTCCTGACTTTC
CSVPGSPSGASGANVLTF
>TRBV3-1|-|-|TRBJ2-1
TGTGCCAGCAGCCAAGGCGGGCACTCCTACAATGAGCAGTTCTTC
CASSQGGHSYNEQFF
>TRBV7-9|-|TRBD2|TRBJ2-5
TGTGCCAGCAGCTCCTCACTAGCGGGCCTCCAAGAGACCCAGTACTTC
CASSSSLAGLQETQYF
>TRBV20-1|-|-|TRBJ2-1
TGCAGTGCTAGTCCTGGGCCTGGCAATGAGCAGTTCTTC
CSASPGPGNEQFF
>TRBV2|-|-|TRBJ1-6
TGTGCCAGCCGTCGCAGGAGTAATTCACCCCTCCACTTT
CASRRRSNSPLHF
>TRBV6-5|-|-|TRBJ2-5
TGTGCCAGCAGTCCCCGAGACAGGAGCCCCCGGACCCAGTACTTC
CASSPRDRSPRTQYF
>TRBV20-1|-|TRBD1|TRBJ2-3
TGCAGTGCCCCCCGACGACAGGGGACGGATACGCAGTATTTT
CSAPRRQGTDTQYF
>TRBV29-1|-|TRBD1|TRBJ2-7
TGCAGCGTTGAAGATAAGGGACAGAACTCTCTCTATGAGCAGTACTTC
CSVEDKGQNSLYEQYF
>TRBV11-3|-|TRBD2|TRBJ2-1
TGTGCCAGCAGCCCGGCCACTAGCGGGGGATACAATGAGCAGTTCTTC
CASSPATSGGYNEQFF
>TRBV4-2|-|-|TRBJ1-1
TGTGCCAGCAGCCAAGATTCTACAGTTGAAGCTTTCTTT
CASSQDSTVEAFF
>TRBV29-1|few|TRBD1|TRBJ2-1
TGCAGCGTTGGCCGACAGGGCAATGAGCAGTTCTTC
CSVGRQGNEQFF
>TRBV20-1|few|-|TRBJ2-3
TGCAGTGCTAGTAAAGGGTCACGCACAGATACGCAGTATTTT
CSASKGSRTDTQYF
>TRBV7-2|-|TRBD1|TRBJ2-7
TGTGCCAGCAGGTCTCCGGGACAGAGCTACGAGCAGTACTTC
CASRSPGQSYEQYF
>TRBV28|-|-|TRBJ2-4
TGTGCCAGTCGAGGGGGGGGCTCCAAAAACATTCAGTACTTC
CASRGGGSKNIQYF